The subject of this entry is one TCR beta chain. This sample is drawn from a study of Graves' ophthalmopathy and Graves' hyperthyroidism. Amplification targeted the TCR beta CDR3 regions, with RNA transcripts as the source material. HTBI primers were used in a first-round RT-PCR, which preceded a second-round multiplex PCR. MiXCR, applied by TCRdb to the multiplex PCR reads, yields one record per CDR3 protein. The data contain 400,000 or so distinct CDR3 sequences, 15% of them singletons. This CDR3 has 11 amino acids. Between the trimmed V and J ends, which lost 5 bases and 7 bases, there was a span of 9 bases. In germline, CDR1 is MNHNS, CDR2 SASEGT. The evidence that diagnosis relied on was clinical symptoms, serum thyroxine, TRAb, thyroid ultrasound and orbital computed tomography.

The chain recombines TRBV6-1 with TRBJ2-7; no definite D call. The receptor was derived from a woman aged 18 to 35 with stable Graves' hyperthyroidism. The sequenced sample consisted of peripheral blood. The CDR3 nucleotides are TGTGCCAGCAGTAAAGTTGGGGAGCAGTACTTC. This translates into CASSKVGEQYF.